These 23 T cell receptor beta chains share one sample of origin, sequenced in a study of OX40 agonist ivuxolimab in advanced cancers. TCRdb's table, derived via immunoSEQ multiplex PCR, lists solely in-frame clones and lacks some. The sample carries about 93,000 clones, 94% recorded once. This material consisted of CD4+ or CD8+ T cells sorted from blood, taken in a trial of the OX40 agonist ivuxolimab. These receptors were collected from an adult with an advanced solid tumor such as melanoma, head and neck, liver or kidney cancer.

This clone came up once. The V call is TRBV6-5, the J call TRBJ1-5, with 8 bases lining up with TRBD1. This CDR3 region has 14 residues. The V and J ends lost 5 bases and 4 bases, in that order; junction bases with no gene match: 4. The germline V gene encodes CDR1 MNHEY and CDR2 SVGAGI. The CDR3 DNA follows: TGTGCCAGCAGTCTACGACAGGGGAATCAGCCCCAGCATTTT. Its translation is CASSLRQGNQPQHF.

The count of this clone is one. The chain couples TRBV28 to TRBJ1-1; TRBD1 agrees at 9 bases. The CDR3 loop spans 18 amino acids. The V gene end was trimmed by 3 bases and the J gene end by 4 bases; junction bases not matched to a gene: 15. Per germline, CDR1 MDHEN and CDR2 SYDVKM. CDR3 sequence reads: CASSFPRQGGKVGTEAFF. The CDR3 DNA reads as TGTGCCAGCAGTTTCCCTCGACAGGGGGGAAAGGTGGGCACTGAAGCTTTCTTT.

This chain uses TRBV6-1 with TRBJ2-1; D is possibly TRBD1 (5 bases). Trimming cost V 10 bases and J 8 bases, with 15 bases left between them. Germline V gene data show CDR1 as MNHNS and CDR2 as SASEGT. This CDR3 region has 12 residues. The CDR3 DNA sequence: TGTGCCACCAGCATTCTCAGGGATGAGCAGTTCTTC. Encoded protein: CATSILRDEQFF.

A word on this clone: The sample has other DNA sequences that encode this CDR3 too. The V and J genes are TRBV9 and TRBJ1-1; perhaps TRBD1 as D (6 bases). Trimming shortened V by 0 bases and J by 4 bases, and 7 bases separated the two germline ends. From germline, CDR1 is SGDLS and CDR2 YYNGEE. The CDR3 has 13 residues. CDR3 region: CASSVEGGTEAFF. CDR3 nucleotides: TGTGCCAGCAGCGTAGAAGGGGGCACTGAAGCTTTCTTT.

The chain combines TRBV4-1 with TRBJ1-4; D perhaps matches TRBD1 (6 bases). CDR1 and CDR2 from the germline V gene are MGHRA and YSYEKL. V was clipped by 2 bases and J by 8 bases, with 12 bases between them. The CDR3 runs 14 residues. The DNA for the CDR3 is TGCGCCAGCAGCCAACAGGGGCCAGGAGAAAAACTGTTTTTT. This translates into CASSQQGPGEKLFF.

The chain employs TRBV6-5 and TRBJ2-3, with 7 bases that match TRBD2. Unmatched junction bases numbered 4, after V lost 0 bases and J lost 4 bases. CDR1 and CDR2 (germline): MNHEY, SVGAGI. CDR3 length equals 15 residues. CDR3 nucleotides: TGTGCCAGCAGTTACTCGAGGCTAGCGGCAGATACGCAGTATTTT. The encoded protein is CASSYSRLAADTQYF.

The V gene is TRBV10-1, the J gene TRBJ1-1; D is uncertain. Per germline, CDR1 WNHNN and CDR2 SYGVQD (reference sequence). The CDR3 spans 13 residues. V lost 5 bases, J lost 5 bases, and 12 bases lay in between. The CDR3 sequence: CASSPGERTEAFF. In DNA, the CDR3 is TGCGCCAGCAGTCCCGGCGAAAGGACTGAAGCTTTCTTT.

The chain uses TRBV27 and TRBJ1-2; a possible D gene is TRBD1 (5 bases). From germline, CDR1 is MNHEY and CDR2 SMNVEV (reference sequence). V was trimmed by 3 bases and J by 2 bases, leaving 10 bases between them. CDR3 length equals 14 residues. CDR3 in amino acids: CASSFGGLNYGYTF. CDR3 nucleotides: TGTGCCAGCAGTTTTGGGGGTCTGAACTATGGCTACACCTTC.

The chain couples TRBV11-2 to TRBJ1-4; 8 nucleotides align to TRBD1. The CDR3 totals 15 residues. J lost 8 bases, V lost 2 bases, and 7 bases had no gene match. The germline gives CDR1 SGHAT, CDR2 FQNNGV. The CDR3 reads CASSLRDRPGEKLFF. The CDR3 region has the DNA TGTGCCAGCAGCTTACGGGACAGGCCTGGAGAAAAACTGTTTTTT.

The rearrangement links TRBV6-5 to TRBJ1-2; the D is unclear. V lost 10 bases and J lost 5, with 17 bases in between. The CDR3 is 13 residues long. Germline assignment: CDR1 MNHEY and CDR2 SVGAGI. The CDR3 coding sequence is TGTGCCACGCTACATTTGGAGTCGTATGGCTACACCTTC. Protein: CATLHLESYGYTF.

This sequence joins TRBV2 and TRBJ1-2; no firm D call. Trimming removed 4 bases at V and 8 bases at J, with 5 bases between. Germline CDR1 SNHLY, CDR2 FYNNEI. The CDR3 is 10 amino acids. As DNA, the CDR3 is TGTGCCAGCAGTGGACAAGGCTACACCTTC. The encoded protein is CASSGQGYTF.

V gene TRBV5-4 combines with J gene TRBJ2-1; 11 bases align to TRBD2. Germline CDR1 SGHNT, CDR2 YYREEE (reference sequence). V lost 4 bases, J lost 4 bases, and 10 bases stayed unmatched. This CDR3 comprises 17 residues. The CDR3 protein is CASSPLLTSGVYNEQFF. The DNA of the CDR3 is TGTGCCAGCAGCCCCTTGTTGACTAGCGGGGTATACAATGAGCAGTTCTTC.

This chain links TRBV29-1 with TRBJ2-7; D might be TRBD1 or TRBD2, each matching 5 bases. CDR1 and CDR2 from the germline V gene are SQVTM and ANQGSEA. Trimming stripped 4 bases from V and 3 bases from J, with 13 bases between. This CDR3 comprises 13 residues. CDR3 amino acids: CSVAGPRNYEQYF. In nucleotides, the CDR3 is TGCAGCGTTGCGGGGCCACGGAACTACGAGCAGTACTTC.

This chain uses TRBV6-5 with TRBJ1-5, with a tentative D call TRBD1 (5 bases). The CDR3 sequence is 13 residues long. CDR1 is MNHEY and CDR2 is SVGAGI in the germline V gene. V gave up 6 bases and J gave up 3 bases, with 9 bases separating them. In DNA form, the CDR3 reads TGTGCCAGCAGCTCAGGGTCCAATCAGCCCCAGCATTTT. Its translation: CASSSGSNQPQHF.

The chain joins TRBV4-3 to TRBJ1-1, with D maybe TRBD1 (6 bases). The ends were cut back, 4 bases at V and 3 bases at J, with 9 bases in the middle. This CDR3 is 13 amino acids long. Germline values: CDR1 LGHNA, CDR2 YSLEER. The CDR3 sequence: CASSPGQYTEAFF. DNA for the CDR3: TGCGCCAGCAGCCCCGGACAGTACACTGAAGCTTTCTTT.

The chain has TRBV9 and TRBJ1-3; D not certain. Germline values: CDR1 SGDLS, CDR2 YYNGEE. V lost 4 bases and J 2 bases, leaving 16 bases between the germline ends. CDR3 length: 16 residues. The CDR3 coding sequence is TGTGCCAGCAGCACCGTCGCCCGGACTGCTGGAAACACCATATATTTT. Its translation: CASSTVARTAGNTIYF.

V is TRBV4-1 and J is TRBJ1-2, with a tentative D call TRBD1 (6 bases). The V gene lost 3 bases and the J gene lost 2 bases, with 13 bases spanning the gap. Per germline, CDR1 MGHRA and CDR2 YSYEKL. The CDR3 loop spans 15 amino acids. The CDR3 sequence is CASSHPRTENYGYTF. In DNA form, the CDR3 reads TGCGCCAGCAGCCACCCCCGGACAGAAAACTATGGCTACACCTTC.

The rearrangement uses TRBV7-8 and TRBJ2-2; 12 positions match TRBD2. The trim removed 5 bases at V and 7 bases at J, leaving 11 bases unmatched. In germline, CDR1 is SGHVS, CDR2 FQNEAQ. There are 17 residues in the CDR3. The CDR3 nucleotides are TGTGCCAGCAGCCGAGACCTAGCGGGGGGGCACGGCGGGGAGCTGTTTTTT. Translating gives CASSRDLAGGHGGELFF.

CDR3 sequence: CASSHDRIGSRNTEAFF. CDR3 in DNA: TGTGCCAGCAGCCATGACAGAATAGGTAGCCGGAACACTGAAGCTTTCTTT. J is TRBJ1-1 and V is TRBV14, with a possible D match to TRBD1 (5 bases). The germline V gene encodes CDR1 SGHDN and CDR2 FVKESK. CDR3 length equals 17 residues. V lost 3 bases and J 1 base, leaving 18 bases between the germline ends.

This sequence joins TRBV27 and TRBJ2-7; 11 positions match TRBD2. J lost 0 bases, V lost 8 bases, and 12 bases had no gene match. Per germline, CDR1 MNHEY and CDR2 SMNVEV (reference sequence). This CDR3 spans 17 amino acids. The CDR3 reads CASPTSGGRLSSYEQYF. The CDR3 nucleotides are TGTGCCAGCCCTACTAGCGGGGGCCGGTTAAGCTCCTACGAGCAGTACTTC.

The genes are TRBV19 and TRBJ2-5; TRBD1 aligns across 8 bases. Germline trimming cut 1 base from V and 5 bases from J; bases unmatched to any gene: 6. CDR1 and CDR2 (germline): LNHDA, SQIVND (reference sequence). The CDR3 length is 15 residues. The CDR3 protein is CASSIAPGGRETQYF. The CDR3 bases are TGTGCCAGTAGTATAGCTCCAGGGGGCAGGGAGACCCAGTACTTC.

The chain has TRBV6-5 and TRBJ1-1; D gene uncertain. This CDR3 region has 14 residues. The ends were cut back, 0 bases at V and 2 bases at J, with 7 bases in the middle. In germline, CDR1 is MNHEY, CDR2 SVGAGI. CDR3: CASSYSNPNTEAFF. Written as DNA, the CDR3 is TGTGCCAGCAGTTACTCGAACCCCAACACTGAAGCTTTCTTT.

The V call is TRBV2, the J call TRBJ2-1; tentatively, D is TRBD1 or TRBD2 (5 bases each). Trimming shortened V by 4 bases and J by 2 bases, and 18 bases separated the two germline ends. Germline-derived CDR1 and CDR2 are SNHLY and FYNNEI. The length of the CDR3 is 17 residues. CDR3 in amino acids: CASSGPTPRGTYNEQFF. In nucleotides, the CDR3 is TGTGCCAGCAGTGGGCCCACCCCGAGGGGCACCTACAATGAGCAGTTCTTC.